Shown below are 29 T cell receptor beta chains from a single sample sequenced in a study of cytomegalovirus exposure and HLA in healthy donors. With 60 Vbeta and 13 Jbeta primers, the PCR was carried out. The method was immunoSEQ multiplex PCR; TCRdb's version includes in-frame clones alone and lacks a portion of them. The repertoire holds around 150,000 clones, approximately 78% seen once, with 7% to 9.5% in the top ten. The sample comprised PBMCs. The receptor source for this set is a male donor in good health and CMV-seropositive.

The chain has TRBV30 and TRBJ2-3; 11 bases agree with TRBD2. This CDR3 has 18 residues. In germline, CDR1 is GTSNPN, CDR2 SVGIG (reference sequence). Trimming cost V 0 bases and J 3 bases; bases outside gene matches: 11. The CDR3 protein is CAWSVRWLAGGRTDTQYF. CDR3 in DNA: TGTGCCTGGAGTGTACGGTGGCTAGCGGGGGGTCGGACAGATACGCAGTATTTT. Filled out from reference TRBV30 and TRBJ2-3, the complete variable domain reads SQTIHQWPATLVQPVGSPLSLECTVEGTSNPNLYWYRQAAGRGLQLLFYSVGIGQISSEVPQNLSASRPQDRQFILSSKKLLLSDSGFYLCAWSVRWLAGGRTDTQYFGPGTRLTVL.

V gene TRBV15 combines with J gene TRBJ1-3, with D possibly being TRBD1 (6 bases). Looked up from germline, CDR1 is LNHNV and CDR2 is YYDKDF (reference sequence). V lost 6 bases, J lost 4 bases, and 13 bases lay in between. This CDR3 contains 14 residues. CDR3 coding DNA: TGTGCCACCAGGGCCGGGGGGCAAGGAAACACCATATATTTT. As protein: CATRAGGQGNTIYF.

The rearrangement joins TRBV18 to TRBJ1-2; D not resolved. There are 15 residues in the CDR3. Trimming shortened V by 1 base and J by 0 bases, and 9 bases separated the two germline ends. Germline values: CDR1 KGHSH, CDR2 LQKENI. In DNA form, the CDR3 reads TGTGCCAGCTCACCACTCCGGGAAGCTAACTATGGCTACACCTTC. Protein product: CASSPLREANYGYTF.

This chain uses TRBV7-8 with TRBJ2-1; 10 nucleotides line up with TRBD1. Germline V lookup: CDR1 SGHVS, CDR2 FQNEAQ. CDR3 length: 15 residues. With 5 bases clipped from V and 7 bases from J, the junction kept 8 bases outside the gene matches. This CDR3 reads CASSPDRGRNNEQFF. Here the CDR3 DNA reads TGTGCCAGCAGCCCGGACAGGGGGAGGAATAATGAGCAGTTCTTC.

The chain is built from TRBV27 and TRBJ1-1, with 9 nucleotides matching TRBD1. The V gene end was trimmed by 6 bases and the J gene end by 10 bases; junction bases not matched to a gene: 9. Germline CDR1 and CDR2: MNHEY and SMNVEV (reference sequence). CDR3 length equals 13 residues. For the CDR3, the DNA is TGTGCCAGCAGGCCTACAGGGGGCCTACGAGCTTTCTTT. Amino acids: CASRPTGGLRAFF.

The CDR3 region has the DNA TGTGCCAGCAGCTTAGGGCTGAATAGCAATCAGCCCCAGCATTTT. Translation: CASSLGLNSNQPQHF. The chain employs TRBV11-2 and TRBJ1-5, with D hard to call. Trimming left V 1 base short and J 0 bases short, with 7 bases between. Germline loops: CDR1 SGHAT, CDR2 FQNNGV. CDR3 length equals 15 residues.

The chain uses TRBV11-2 and TRBJ1-3; D is possibly TRBD1 (6 bases). Germline CDR1 SGHAT, CDR2 FQNNGV. V dropped 5 bases and J dropped 0 bases, with 14 bases sitting between them. This CDR3 comprises 16 residues. The CDR3 loop is CASSPGQSTSGNTIYF. CDR3 sequence (DNA): TGTGCCAGCAGCCCAGGACAGTCTACCTCTGGAAACACCATATATTTT. Combining the CDR3 with reference TRBV11-2 and TRBJ1-3 gives the whole variable domain EAGVAQSPRYKIIEKRQSVAFWCNPISGHATLYWYQQILGQGPKLLIQFQNNGVVDDSQLPKDRFSAERLKGVDSTLKIQPAKLEDSAVYLCASSPGQSTSGNTIYFGEGSWLTVV.

The chain recombines TRBV27 with TRBJ2-7, with D perhaps matching TRBD2 (5 bases). The CDR3 extends over 16 amino acids. Germline V gene lookup returns CDR1 MNHEY and CDR2 SMNVEV (reference sequence). With 3 bases removed from V and 7 bases from J, the gap between germline ends came to 22 bases. In nucleotides, the CDR3 is TGTGCCAGCAGTTTTGAGTTTAACAACCAAAGGAGGGAGCAGTACTTC. This gives the protein CASSFEFNNQRREQYF.

The rearrangement joins TRBV6-1 to TRBJ1-5; D remains ambiguous. Germline V gene lookup returns CDR1 MNHNS and CDR2 SASEGT. V was trimmed by 0 bases and J by 7 bases, leaving 10 bases between them. This CDR3 is built from 14 residues. The CDR3 nucleotides read TGTGCCAGCAGTGAAGCGCTCGGAGGCCAGCCCCAGCATTTT. It is translated as CASSEALGGQPQHF.

The DNA of the CDR3 is TGTGCCAGCAGCTCCACCGGGACTAGCCGGACAGATACGCAGTATTTT. It codes for CASSSTGTSRTDTQYF. J is TRBJ2-3 and V is TRBV5-6, with 9 bases fitting TRBD2. CDR1 is SGHDT, CDR2 YYEEEE, per germline. The ends lost 3 bases at V and 3 bases at J; junction bases unmatched: 8. The CDR3 covers 16 residues. Using reference TRBV5-6 and TRBJ2-3 for the parts outside the CDR3, the full variable domain is DAGVTQSPTHLIKTRGQQVTLRCSPKSGHDTVSWYQQALGQGPQFIFQYYEEEERQRGNFPDRFSGHQFPNYSSELNVNALLLGDSALYLCASSSTGTSRTDTQYFGPGTRLTVL.

This clone turned up a few times. This chain connects TRBV6-5 to TRBJ2-3; possible D gene TRBD2, 6 bases. The germline V and J ends were trimmed by 0 bases and 5 bases, with 12 bases remaining between them. This CDR3 has 15 residues. From germline, CDR1 is MNHEY and CDR2 SVGAGI. The CDR3, as DNA: TGTGCCAGCAGTTACTCTAGGGATAGCGGAGATACGCAGTATTTT. Its translation: CASSYSRDSGDTQYF.

V and J are TRBV18 and TRBJ2-7; D is possibly TRBD2 (5 bases). The V end lost 1 base, the J end lost 5 bases, and 15 bases lay between the germline ends. Germline lookup yields CDR1 KGHSH and CDR2 LQKENI. The CDR3 sequence is 15 residues long. CDR3 coding DNA: TGTGCCAGCTCACCACTGGCGCGGAGCGGACACGAGCAGTACTTC. This encodes CASSPLARSGHEQYF. The full variable domain, its missing parts supplied by reference TRBV18 and TRBJ2-7, is NAGVMQNPRHLVRRRGQEARLRCSPMKGHSHVYWYRQLPEEGLKFMVYLQKENIIDESGMPKERFSAEFPKEGPSILRIQQVVRGDSAAYFCASSPLARSGHEQYFGPGTRLTVT.

This chain joins TRBV6-5 and TRBJ1-6, with D possibly TRBD1 on 6 matching bases. The CDR3 is made up of 16 amino acids. Trimming removed 0 bases at V and 9 bases at J, with 15 bases between. Germline CDR1 reads MNHEY; CDR2 reads SVGAGI. The CDR3, as DNA: TGTGCCAGCAGTTACTCGGGGGGGGCGCGGAGTTCACCCCTCCACTTT. Protein product: CASSYSGGARSSPLHF.

The CDR3 sequence: CASSLSLAQTQETQYF. The CDR3 DNA follows: TGTGCCAGCAGTTTAAGTCTGGCACAGACGCAAGAGACCCAGTACTTC. The V call is TRBV28, the J call TRBJ2-5; D gene uncertain. The V end lost 2 bases, the J end lost 2 bases, and 15 bases lay between the germline ends. The CDR3 runs to 16 residues. The germline V gene encodes CDR1 MDHEN and CDR2 SYDVKM.

This chain links TRBV11-2 with TRBJ1-1; D gene uncertain. The germline V gene encodes CDR1 SGHAT and CDR2 FQNNGV. Trimming pared 5 bases from V and 12 bases from J, leaving 13 bases between. The CDR3 has 11 residues. The CDR3 loop reads CASSRDYMTFF. Written as DNA, the CDR3 is TGTGCCAGCAGCCGCGACTACATGACTTTCTTT.

This chain uses TRBV9 with TRBJ2-3; the D gene is possibly TRBD2 (5 bases). Germline loops: CDR1 SGDLS, CDR2 YYNGEE. The V end was cut by 4 bases, the J end by 3 bases, with 12 bases between. The CDR3 extends over 14 amino acids. DNA of the CDR3: TGTGCCAGCAGCCCTCGGGGTCAAACAGATACGCAGTATTTT. As protein: CASSPRGQTDTQYF. The whole variable domain, filled in from reference TRBV9 and TRBJ2-3, reads DSGVTQTPKHLITATGQRVTLRCSPRSGDLSVYWYQQSLDQGLQFLIQYYNGEERAKGNILERFSAQQFPDLHSELNLSSLELGDSALYFCASSPRGQTDTQYFGPGTRLTVL.

The chain recombines TRBV27 with TRBJ1-6; tentatively, D is TRBD1 (5 bases). CDR1 MNHEY and CDR2 SMNVEV come from the germline V gene (reference sequence). The V end was cut by 3 bases, the J end by 1 base, with 10 bases between. This CDR3 spans 16 amino acids. The DNA of the CDR3 is TGTGCCAGCAGTTTGATGGCAGGGTCCTATAATTCACCCCTCCACTTT. This gives the protein CASSLMAGSYNSPLHF.

The V and J genes are TRBV28 and TRBJ1-4; D possibly corresponds to TRBD1 (6 bases). Germline loops: CDR1 MDHEN, CDR2 SYDVKM. The CDR3 sequence is 14 residues long. The V and J ends lost 11 bases and 6 bases respectively, with 19 bases between them. This CDR3 reads CAAGPQGRDEKLFF. The DNA of the CDR3 is TGTGCCGCGGGCCCTCAGGGGAGGGATGAAAAACTGTTTTTT.

The J gene is TRBJ2-2, the V gene TRBV27; 9 bases are shared with TRBD1. The trim removed 3 bases at V and 6 bases at J, leaving 5 bases unmatched. Germline CDR1 reads MNHEY; CDR2 reads SMNVEV (reference sequence). This CDR3 is built from 15 residues. CDR3 amino acids: CASSFWDRVAGELFF. The CDR3 nucleotides are TGTGCCAGCAGTTTTTGGGACAGGGTTGCCGGGGAGCTGTTTTTT.

V and J are TRBV21-1 and TRBJ2-7; TRBD1, the D gene given by the table, was not confirmed from the DNA. TRBV21-1 is designated a pseudogene. This CDR3 has 15 residues. DNA for the CDR3: TGTGCCAGCAGGGGTCTAACAGGGCCTACCTACGAGCAGTACTTC. Translated: CASRGLTGPTYEQYF.

The rearrangement links TRBV4-3 to TRBJ2-1; D gene ambiguous. The CDR3 sequence is 16 residues long. Trimming stripped 0 bases from V and 1 base from J, with 10 bases between. The germline V gene encodes CDR1 LGHNA and CDR2 YSLEER. CDR3 protein: CASSQEGLDSYNEQFF. CDR3 nucleotides: TGCGCCAGCAGCCAAGAAGGCCTAGATTCCTACAATGAGCAGTTCTTC.

V gene TRBV28 combines with J gene TRBJ1-3; D gene unclear. The CDR3 runs 15 residues. The germline gives CDR1 MDHEN, CDR2 SYDVKM. The V end was cut by 3 bases, the J end by 4 bases, with 13 bases between. This chain's CDR3 is CASSFPRGKGNTIYF. In DNA, the CDR3 is TGTGCCAGCAGTTTCCCCCGCGGTAAGGGAAACACCATATATTTT.

The CDR3 here is CASSPNGQGWNTIYF. Here the CDR3 DNA reads TGTGCCAGCAGCCCTAATGGACAGGGTTGGAACACCATATATTTT. This sequence joins TRBV27 and TRBJ1-3; 8 bases fit TRBD1. From germline, CDR1 is MNHEY and CDR2 SMNVEV (reference sequence). Trimming removed 6 bases from V and 7 bases from J; junction bases left unmatched: 11. This CDR3 comprises 15 residues.

The chain has TRBV11-2 and TRBJ1-2, with 7 bases matching TRBD1. The V segment lost 1 base and the J segment 4 bases; nucleotides outside the gene matches: 9. The CDR3 extends over 16 amino acids. Germline V gives CDR1 SGHAT, CDR2 FQNNGV. DNA of the CDR3: TGTGCCAGCAGCTTAGTATCTGTTGGGACAGTCTATGGCTACACCTTC. The encoded protein is CASSLVSVGTVYGYTF.

V and J are TRBV4-3 and TRBJ2-7, with D possibly TRBD2 on 6 matching bases. V was shortened by 0 bases and J by 0 bases, with 12 bases between the two germline ends. Per the germline V gene, CDR1 is LGHNA and CDR2 is YSLEER. CDR3 size: 16 residues. The CDR3 nucleotides are TGCGCCAGCAGCCAAGATTTGGGGGGAAGCTCCTACGAGCAGTACTTC. It translates to CASSQDLGGSSYEQYF.

The chain carries TRBV5-4 and TRBJ2-2, with TRBD2 identical over 11 bases. Germline CDR1 is SGHNT and CDR2 is YYREEE (reference sequence). V was clipped by 4 bases and J by 4 bases; unmatched bases: 9. This CDR3 spans 17 amino acids. In DNA, the CDR3 is TGTGCCAGCAGCCCCCGTAGCGGGAGGGCCCCCACCGGGGAGCTGTTTTTT. The encoded protein is CASSPRSGRAPTGELFF. Full variable domain (rest looked up from reference TRBV5-4 and TRBJ2-2): ETGVTQSPTHLIKTRGQQVTLRCSSQSGHNTVSWYQQALGQGPQFIFQYYREEENGRGNFPPRFSGLQFPNYSSELNVNALELDDSALYLCASSPRSGRAPTGELFFGEGSRLTVL.

V gene TRBV6-5 combines with J gene TRBJ1-1, with TRBD1 matching over 9 bases. Germline V lookup: CDR1 MNHEY, CDR2 SVGAGI. V lost 4 bases to trimming and J lost 4 bases; unmatched junction nucleotides: 4. This CDR3 has 14 residues. This chain's CDR3 is CASSFAQGATEAFF. CDR3 DNA sequence: TGTGCCAGCAGTTTCGCACAGGGGGCCACTGAAGCTTTCTTT.

This clone has only a few counts. The chain employs TRBV11-3 and TRBJ1-1; perhaps TRBD1 as D (5 bases). The CDR3 spans 16 residues. Trimming cost V 2 bases and J 3 bases, with 16 bases left between them. CDR1 is SGHNT and CDR2 is YENEEA in the germline V gene. CDR3: CASSLSNAGGDTEAFF. The CDR3 DNA sequence: TGTGCCAGCAGCTTATCGAATGCGGGAGGGGACACTGAAGCTTTCTTT.

This clone was recorded a few times. The chain links TRBV18 to TRBJ1-4; D remains unclear. CDR1 is KGHSH, CDR2 LQKENI, per germline. V lost 2 bases and J 4 bases, leaving 14 bases between the germline ends. The CDR3 covers 16 residues. The CDR3 loop is CASSPITSEFNEKLFF. The DNA of the CDR3 is TGTGCCAGCTCACCAATTACATCGGAGTTTAATGAAAAACTGTTTTTT.